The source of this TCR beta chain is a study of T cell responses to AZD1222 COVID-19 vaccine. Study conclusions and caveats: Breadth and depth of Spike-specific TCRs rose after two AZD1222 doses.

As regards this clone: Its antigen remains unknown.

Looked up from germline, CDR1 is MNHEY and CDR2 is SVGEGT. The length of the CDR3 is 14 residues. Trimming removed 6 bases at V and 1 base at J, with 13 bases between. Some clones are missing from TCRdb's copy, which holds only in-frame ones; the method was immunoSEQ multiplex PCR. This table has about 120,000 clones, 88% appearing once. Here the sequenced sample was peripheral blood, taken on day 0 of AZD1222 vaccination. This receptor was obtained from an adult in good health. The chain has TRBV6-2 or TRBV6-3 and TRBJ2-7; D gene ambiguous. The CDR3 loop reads CASSLSLGSYEQYF. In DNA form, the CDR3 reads TGTGCCAGCAGCCTATCTCTGGGTTCCTACGAGCAGTACTTC.